Listed below are T cell receptor beta chains from one sample, sequenced in a study of T-cell reconstitution after alpha-beta-depleted transplantation in children. TCRdb processed the PCR reads anew with MiXCR; each CDR3 protein has one entry. Among approximately 400,000 distinct CDR3 sequences listed, about a sixth were seen once. The starting material was PBMCs, mostly from graft donor cells, obtained 360 days after TCRalphabeta/CD19-depleted stem cell transplant. The receptors were sampled from a boy in the first two years of life who had a stem cell transplant for Wiskott-Aldrich syndrome, so the T cells may come from the graft donor. Each CDR3 is given with its conserved first and last residue.

TRBV3-1	TRBJ1-5	CASSQVSQPQHF
TRBV7-2	TRBJ2-2	CASSLGTATGELFF
TRBV6-5	TRBJ2-7	CASRYTSGTPYEQYF
TRBV20-1	TRBJ2-1	CSARASYNEQFF
TRBV7-2	TRBJ2-7	CASSLAWRYEQYF
TRBV5-1	TRBJ2-6	CASSLTVDSGANVLTF
TRBV7-9	TRBJ2-2	CASWDREITGELFF
TRBV7-2	TRBJ2-1	CASSLVLASGSDEQFF
TRBV15	TRBJ2-3	CATSPRQGPDTQYF
TRBV3-1	TRBJ1-2	CASRRSGNYGYTF
TRBV20-1	TRBJ2-7	CSATVQGEFPYEQYF
TRBV12-3/TRBV12-4	TRBJ2-6	CASSFWEGANVLTF
TRBV20-1	TRBJ1-6	CSAGDRVGSPLHF
TRBV12-3/TRBV12-4	TRBJ2-1	CASSLVAGGSYNEQFF
TRBV10-1	TRBJ2-5	CASSAGGFQETQYF
TRBV5-1	TRBJ2-5	CASSFVPGEETQYF
TRBV29-1	TRBJ2-7	CSVVSGQGPYEQYF
TRBV20-1	TRBJ1-1	CSARYMNTEAFF
TRBV12-3/TRBV12-4	TRBJ2-5	CASSLFIKGRRETQYF
TRBV6-6	TRBJ2-7	CASSYVMDYEQYF
TRBV29-1	TRBJ1-1	CSVGQNTEAFF
TRBV20-1	TRBJ2-1	CSARARGGRPYNEQFF
TRBV3-1	TRBJ2-1	CASSQVGWDNEQFF
TRBV15	TRBJ2-7	CATSRAPGTGDEQYF
TRBV20-1	TRBJ2-1	CSARGHRGPNEQFF
TRBV5-1	TRBJ1-6	CASSLVGSNSPLHF
TRBV7-9	TRBJ2-7	CASSLEAVFYEQYF
TRBV28	TRBJ2-3	CATASTSTDTQYF
TRBV11-1	TRBJ2-6	CASSLGYRTPSGANVLTF
TRBV3-1	TRBJ2-7	CASSQDRNEQYF
TRBV7-2	TRBJ2-1	CASSLPGRGKHNEQFF
TRBV6-2/TRBV6-3	TRBJ2-1	CASSYSRSGGLRYNEQFF
TRBV7-9	TRBJ2-2	CASSGTYNTGELFF
TRBV7-7	TRBJ2-3	CASSQRIGDTQYF
TRBV18	TRBJ2-3	CASSPETPADTQYF
TRBV6-1	TRBJ2-7	CASSHARGDYEQYF
TRBV12-3/TRBV12-4	TRBJ2-1	CASTLSGDEQFF
TRBV2	TRBJ1-6	CASKGTENSPLHF
TRBV4-1	TRBJ2-1	CASSLQGSSYNEQFF
TRBV19	TRBJ2-1	CASSAPSGGVHEQFF
TRBV7-9	TRBJ2-5	CASSPERDYQETQYF
TRBV7-9	TRBJ2-5	CASSVGGTYQETQYF
TRBV20-1	TRBJ1-2	CSAMGGKANYGYTF
TRBV19	TRBJ2-2	CASSISLYTGELFF
TRBV11-2	TRBJ1-5	CASSQFGQLNQPQHF
TRBV5-1	TRBJ2-3	CASSLRTPTQGHSTDTQYF
TRBV12-3/TRBV12-4	TRBJ2-5	CASTRSGGGETQYF
TRBV24-1	TRBJ1-1	CATSDFMNTEAFF
TRBV3-1	TRBJ2-3	CASSQGWGLAGTGGTDTQYF
TRBV27	TRBJ2-3	CASSLWGQGSDTQYF
TRBV5-1	TRBJ1-1	CASSSGRTNMNTEAFF
TRBV5-1	TRBJ1-3	CASNRPGQGPSGNTIYF
TRBV7-9	TRBJ2-3	CASSILAVSTDTQYF
TRBV6-5	TRBJ2-1	CASSYDLPGLAGLDEQFF
TRBV5-1	TRBJ2-1	CASSLEGTTGYNEQFF
TRBV5-1	TRBJ2-1	CASSLGGIGDEQFF
TRBV12-3/TRBV12-4	TRBJ1-6	CASSLTGGNNSPLHF
TRBV5-1	TRBJ2-7	CASSLGTVNYEQYF
TRBV7-6	TRBJ1-6	CASSLVQSNSPLHF